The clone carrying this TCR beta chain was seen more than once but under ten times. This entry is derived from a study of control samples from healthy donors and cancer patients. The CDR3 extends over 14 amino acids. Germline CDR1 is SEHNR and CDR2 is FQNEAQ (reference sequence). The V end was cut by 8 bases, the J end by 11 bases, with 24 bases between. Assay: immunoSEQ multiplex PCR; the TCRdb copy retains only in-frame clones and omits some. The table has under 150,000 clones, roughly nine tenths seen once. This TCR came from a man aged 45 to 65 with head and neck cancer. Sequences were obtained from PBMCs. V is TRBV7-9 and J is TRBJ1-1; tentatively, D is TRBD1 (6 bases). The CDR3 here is CASGSQWGGAGAFF. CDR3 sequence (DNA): TGTGCCAGCGGAAGCCAATGGGGGGGCGCTGGGGCTTTCTTT.